The rows below give T cell receptor beta chains drawn from one sample of a study of Ad26.COV2.S vaccination and SARS-CoV-2 variants. TCRdb's copy holds only in-frame clones and misses some; the assay was immunoSEQ multiplex PCR. Here the sample spans about 440,000 clones, around 91% being singletons. The sequenced sample was peripheral blood, obtained in a trial of Ad26.COV2.S vaccine versus placebo. Every receptor here comes from a person between 18 and 65 years old who received the Ad26.COV2.S COVID-19 vaccine or a placebo. CDR3s leave out the opening cysteine and the closing phenylalanine or tryptophan. The order of the fields is CDR3 protein, V gene.

ASSVAGGSYEQY,TRBV2
ASSLGDRGRRGVSPLH,TRBV27
ATSDNRGYDEQF,TRBV24-1
ASSLEAARADTQY,TRBV7-8
ASSLGDSAGETQY,TRBV7-9
ASSSMLQPQH,TRBV19
ASSYSGLGYFEQY,TRBV6-5
ASSSNRYNQPQH,TRBV28
ASSYSLRLSMTDTQY,TRBV6-2/TRBV6-3
ASSQGLLQDSPLH,TRBV4-3
ATSDSSTDTQY,TRBV24-1